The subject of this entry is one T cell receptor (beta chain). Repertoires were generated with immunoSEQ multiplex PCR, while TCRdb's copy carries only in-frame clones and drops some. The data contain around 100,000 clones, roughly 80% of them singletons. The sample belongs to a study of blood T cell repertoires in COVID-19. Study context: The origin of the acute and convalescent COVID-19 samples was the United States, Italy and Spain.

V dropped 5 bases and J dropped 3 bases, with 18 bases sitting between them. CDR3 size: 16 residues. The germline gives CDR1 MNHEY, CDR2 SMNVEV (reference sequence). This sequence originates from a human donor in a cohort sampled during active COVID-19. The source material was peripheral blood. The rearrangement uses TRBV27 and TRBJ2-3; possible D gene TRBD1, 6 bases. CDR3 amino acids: CASSDRFLDQTDTQYF. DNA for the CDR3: TGTGCCAGCAGTGACAGGTTCCTCGATCAAACAGATACGCAGTATTTT.